This T cell receptor (beta chain) was captured in a study of post-analysis software for immune sequencing data (dated by TCRdb to 2013 to 2016). Concerning the study at large: Disease courses on record covered relapsing-remitting, secondary progressive and progressive-relapsing multiple sclerosis, though some patients had no subtype annotation. The multiple sclerosis patient repertoires were compared with more than 10 previously published healthy control repertoires from donors aged 6 to 25 years. A subset of samples was prepared in parallel using single-end sample barcoding, then pooled and co-amplified after Illumina adapter ligation. The research as a whole found: Patients showed significantly higher frequencies than controls for five TRBV segments, among them TRBV5-6, TRBV5-1 and TRBV20-1. When samples were clustered directly using the F measure, samples prepared in the same batch co-clustered strongly, which prompted a batch-effect correction. Normalized Chao1 diversity was significantly lower in multiple sclerosis patients than controls, suggesting substantial peripheral T-cell clonal expansion. The multiple sclerosis patient group was slightly younger than the control group.

V is pruned by 4 bases and J by 7 bases, leaving 11 bases of the junction without a gene match. For CDR1 and CDR2, the germline V gene lists ENHRY and SYGVKD. The cysteine opens and the phenylalanine closes a CDR3 of 15 amino acids. The kept DNA is CDR3 alone, 45 bases in frame from the first base. To demonstrate the VDJtools post-analysis software, TCR beta repertoires were profiled from the peripheral blood of about 13 young patients with multiple sclerosis. The patients with multiple sclerosis were children and adolescents between about 6 and 15 years of age. This clonotype came up a few times. Its target antigen remains unknown. No clone much larger than this one lies a single base away; base qualities are absent. Library creation used PCR. The instrument given in TCRdb is Illumina HiSeq 2500. Unique molecular identifiers were incorporated into TCR beta cDNA libraries to reduce PCR and sequencing biases. Per 1 to 10 million input T cells, 500,000 or so cDNA molecules were obtained, such that each molecule approximated one T cell. The same protocol used for the earlier healthy control dataset was applied to prepare and sequence the patient libraries. Samples belonging to the same batch were prepared together, multiplexed and sequenced on a shared HiSeq lane. From the authors' description of their analysis: Raw barcoded reads were processed with MIGEC, discarding single-read molecular identifier groups before consensus assembly and CDR3 extraction. VDJtools was used for post-analysis of the clonotype tables, and diversity was normalized by down-sampling every dataset to the size of the smallest sample. Repertoire overlap clustering matched CDR3 amino acid but not nucleotide sequences to correct batch-related cross-sample contamination. The raw public data were reprocessed by TCRdb itself: fastp quality trimming at Q25, MiXCR clonotype calling, in-frame beta chains only. A single entry per CDR3 protein holds the most common genes and DNA from its merged rows. The V and J calls follow TCRdb's processing rather than the paper's. Present in this sample are roughly 800,000 distinct CDR3 sequences, around 46% of which were seen just once. Roughly 5% of the sample goes to the ten largest clones.

The material sequenced was blood. The V and J genes are TRBV10-3 and TRBJ1-2; TRBD1 fits 8 bases in the junction. This TCR was sampled from a girl between 5 and 17 years old with multiple sclerosis. The DNA sequence follows: TGTGCCATCAGTGCCCCGGACAGGGAGGTTGGTGGCTACACCTTC. It encodes CAISAPDREVGGYTF.